This T cell receptor beta chain was sequenced in a study of regulatory T cells in long-lasting Graves disease. CDR1 is SEHNR and CDR2 is FQNEAQ in the germline V gene (reference sequence). The V and J ends lost 4 bases and 5 bases respectively, with 8 bases between them. CDR3 length equals 12 residues. Study outcomes and limitations: Persistent disease preferred TRBV28, TRBJ1-2 and TRBJ2-5. Lower TCR diversity was seen in persistent Graves' patients than in newly diagnosed ones.

Many counts were recorded for this clonotype. Its antigen is undetermined. HTBI primers from iRepertoire and Arm-PCR of CDR3 regions yielded the TCR beta libraries. In TCRdb, the multiplex PCR reads were re-called with MiXCR into one record per CDR3 protein. Here the sample spans approximately 440,000 distinct CDR3 sequences, roughly 17% being singletons. The time point here: newly diagnosed GD, antithyroid drugs for less than 3 months. RNA from PBMCs was the source of the TCR library. An endocrinology unit in Xi'an, China, supplied the patients. Another study also made use of these data, one on T cells in Graves' hyperthyroidism and ophthalmopathy. As that report states: Hyperthyroidism, newly diagnosed and lasting under 2 months, affected patients aged 18 to 65.

The specimen comprised peripheral blood mononuclear cells (PBMCs), sampled at new diagnosis, from a patient treated with antithyroid drugs. The clonotype originates from a man in his forties or fifties with Graves disease. This chain joins TRBV7-9 and TRBJ1-1; D is unresolved. This CDR3 reads CASSYDGTEAFF. The CDR3 bases are TGTGCCAGCAGCTACGACGGAACTGAAGCTTTCTTT.